Listed here is a single T cell receptor (beta chain). As yet, its antigen is unknown. This entry is derived from a study of T-cell reconstitution after alpha-beta-depleted transplantation in children. Study findings and constraints: Several hundred rapidly expanded clones from non-depleted graft cells reportedly supplied alpha-beta T cells about two months post-transplant. T-cell numbers and diversity, one year after transplant, stemmed largely from T cells that were newly produced.

In germline, CDR1 is KGHDR, CDR2 SFDVKD. The CDR3 length is 15 residues. Losses at the gene ends were 1 base for V and 5 bases for J; bases not matched to a gene: 5. Unique molecular identifiers tagged the TCRbeta library. One entry per CDR3 protein, called by TCRdb with MiXCR from the PCR reads. This table has around 420,000 distinct CDR3 sequences, 15% to 20% appearing once. The sequences come from PBMCs, mostly from graft donor cells, collected 360 days after TCRalphabeta/CD19-depleted stem cell transplant. This receptor was identified in a boy under two years old who had a stem cell transplant for Wiskott-Aldrich syndrome, so the T cells may come from the graft donor. This rearrangement joins TRBV24-1 to TRBJ2-7, with 9 positions matching TRBD1. DNA for the CDR3: TGTGCCACCAGTGATTTCGTGGGACAGGGCCACGAGCAGTACTTC. It translates to CATSDFVGQGHEQYF.